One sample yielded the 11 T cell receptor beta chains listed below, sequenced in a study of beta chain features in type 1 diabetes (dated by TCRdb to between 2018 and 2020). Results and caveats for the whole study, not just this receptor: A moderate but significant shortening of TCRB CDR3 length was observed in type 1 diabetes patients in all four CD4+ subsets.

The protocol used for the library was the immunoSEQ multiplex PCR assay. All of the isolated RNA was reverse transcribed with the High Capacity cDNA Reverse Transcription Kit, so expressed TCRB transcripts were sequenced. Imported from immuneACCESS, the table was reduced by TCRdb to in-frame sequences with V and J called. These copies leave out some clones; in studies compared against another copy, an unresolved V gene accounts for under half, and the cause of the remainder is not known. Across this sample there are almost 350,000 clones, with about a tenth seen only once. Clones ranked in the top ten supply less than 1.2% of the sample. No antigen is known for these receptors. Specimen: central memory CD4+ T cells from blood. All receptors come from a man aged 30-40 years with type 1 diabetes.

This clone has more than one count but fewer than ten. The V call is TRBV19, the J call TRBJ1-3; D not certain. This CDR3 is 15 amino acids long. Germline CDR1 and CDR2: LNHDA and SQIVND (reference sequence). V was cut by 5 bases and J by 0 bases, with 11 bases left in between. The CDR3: CASSSPRISGNTIYF. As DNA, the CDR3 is TGTGCCAGTAGTTCCCCACGGATCTCTGGAAACACCATATATTTT.

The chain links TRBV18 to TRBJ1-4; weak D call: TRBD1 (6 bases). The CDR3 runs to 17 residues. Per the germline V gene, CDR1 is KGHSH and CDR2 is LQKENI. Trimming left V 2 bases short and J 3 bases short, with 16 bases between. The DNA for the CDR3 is TGTGCCAGCTCACCAACCCCCGGGGGCGCAGCTAATGAAAAACTGTTTTTT. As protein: CASSPTPGGAANEKLFF.

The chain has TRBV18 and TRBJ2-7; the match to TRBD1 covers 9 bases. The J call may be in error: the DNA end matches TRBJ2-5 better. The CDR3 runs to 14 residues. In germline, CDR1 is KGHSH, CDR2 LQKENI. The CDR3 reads CASSRGQGLKTQYF. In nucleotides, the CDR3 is TGTGCCAGCTCACGGGGACAGGGCCTGAAGACCCAGTACTTC.

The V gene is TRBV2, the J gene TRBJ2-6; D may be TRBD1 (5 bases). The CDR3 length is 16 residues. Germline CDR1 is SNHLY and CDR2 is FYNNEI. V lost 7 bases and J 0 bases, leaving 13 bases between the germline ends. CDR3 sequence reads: CASNHRINSGANVLTF. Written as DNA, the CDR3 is TGTGCCAGCAATCACAGGATAAACTCTGGGGCCAACGTCCTGACTTTC.

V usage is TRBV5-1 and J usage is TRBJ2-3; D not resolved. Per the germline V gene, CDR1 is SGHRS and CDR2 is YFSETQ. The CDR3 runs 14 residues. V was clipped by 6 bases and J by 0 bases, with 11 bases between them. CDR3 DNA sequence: TGCGCCAGCATGGGTGGCTCAAGCACAGATACGCAGTATTTT. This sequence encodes CASMGGSSTDTQYF.

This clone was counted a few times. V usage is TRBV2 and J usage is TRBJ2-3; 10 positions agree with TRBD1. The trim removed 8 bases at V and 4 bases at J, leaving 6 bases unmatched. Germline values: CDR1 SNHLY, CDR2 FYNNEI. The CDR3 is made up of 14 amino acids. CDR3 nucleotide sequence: TGTGCCAGCGGCCGGGACAGGGGATCAGATACGCAGTATTTT. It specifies CASGRDRGSDTQYF.

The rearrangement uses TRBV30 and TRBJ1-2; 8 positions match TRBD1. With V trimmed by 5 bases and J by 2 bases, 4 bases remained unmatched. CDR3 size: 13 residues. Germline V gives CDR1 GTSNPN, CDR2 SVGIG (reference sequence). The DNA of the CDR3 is TGTGCCTGGTCGACAGGGGTAAACTATGGCTACACCTTC. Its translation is CAWSTGVNYGYTF.

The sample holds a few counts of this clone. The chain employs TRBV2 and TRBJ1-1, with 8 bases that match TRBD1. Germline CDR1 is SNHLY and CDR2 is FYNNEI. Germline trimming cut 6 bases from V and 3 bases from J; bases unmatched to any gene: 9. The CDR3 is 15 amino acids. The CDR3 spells CASSFQGAVDTEAFF. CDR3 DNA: TGTGCCAGCAGCTTTCAGGGGGCTGTGGACACTGAAGCTTTCTTT. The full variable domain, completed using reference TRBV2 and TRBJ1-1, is EPEVTQTPSHQVTQMGQEVILRCVPISNHLYFYWYRQILGQKVEFLVSFYNNEISEKSEIFDDQFSVERPDGSNFTLKIRSTKLEDSAMYFCASSFQGAVDTEAFFGQGTRLTVV.

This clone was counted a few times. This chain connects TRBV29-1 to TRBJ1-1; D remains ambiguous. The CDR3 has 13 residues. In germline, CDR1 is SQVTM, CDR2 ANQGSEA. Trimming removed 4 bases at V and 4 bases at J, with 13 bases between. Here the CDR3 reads CSVVIPESTEAFF. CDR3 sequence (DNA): TGCAGCGTTGTTATTCCGGAGAGCACTGAAGCTTTCTTT.

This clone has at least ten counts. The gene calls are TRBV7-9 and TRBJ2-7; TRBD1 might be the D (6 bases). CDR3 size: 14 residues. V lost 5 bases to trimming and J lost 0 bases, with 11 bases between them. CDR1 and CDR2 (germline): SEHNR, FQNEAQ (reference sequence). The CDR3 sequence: CASSKMDSSYEQYF. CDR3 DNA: TGTGCCAGCAGCAAGATGGACAGCTCCTACGAGCAGTACTTC.

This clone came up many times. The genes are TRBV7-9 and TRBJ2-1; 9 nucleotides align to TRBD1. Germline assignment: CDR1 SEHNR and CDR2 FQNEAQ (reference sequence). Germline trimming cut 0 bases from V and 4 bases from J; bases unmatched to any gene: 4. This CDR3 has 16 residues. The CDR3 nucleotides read TGTGCCAGCAGCTTAGCCCCGGGACAGGGATACAATGAGCAGTTCTTC. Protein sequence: CASSLAPGQGYNEQFF. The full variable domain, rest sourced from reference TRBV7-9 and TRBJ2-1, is DTGVSQNPRHKITKRGQNVTFRCDPISEHNRLYWYRQTLGQGPEFLTYFQNEAQLEKSRLLSDRFSAERPKGSFSTLEIQRTEQGDSAMYLCASSLAPGQGYNEQFFGPGTRLTVL.